This T cell receptor (beta chain) derives from a study of immune evolution from preneoplasia to lung adenocarcinoma. By proportion, this clone is large. Its antigen remains unidentified. Study-wide results and caveats: Top clone frequencies peaked in normal lung, apparently declining through invasive adenocarcinoma.

Profiling relied on immunoSEQ multiplex PCR, and the TCRdb table lists in-frame clones only, not all of them. This sample has approximately 5,000 clones; under 80% occur once, and the top ten carry roughly 8%. The CDR3 spans 14 residues. The germline V gene encodes CDR1 MDHEN and CDR2 SYDVKM. V trimming: 3 bases; J trimming: 4 bases; junction bases outside the gene matches: 1. The material sequenced was FFPE minimally invasive lung adenocarcinoma tissue. The clonotype comes from a person aged 70 to 80 with lung adenocarcinoma. The J gene is TRBJ1-4, the V gene TRBV28, with 8 bases matching TRBD1. CDR3 sequence: CASSFGQGNEKLFF. The CDR3, as DNA: TGTGCCAGCAGTTTTGGACAGGGTAATGAAAAACTGTTTTTT.